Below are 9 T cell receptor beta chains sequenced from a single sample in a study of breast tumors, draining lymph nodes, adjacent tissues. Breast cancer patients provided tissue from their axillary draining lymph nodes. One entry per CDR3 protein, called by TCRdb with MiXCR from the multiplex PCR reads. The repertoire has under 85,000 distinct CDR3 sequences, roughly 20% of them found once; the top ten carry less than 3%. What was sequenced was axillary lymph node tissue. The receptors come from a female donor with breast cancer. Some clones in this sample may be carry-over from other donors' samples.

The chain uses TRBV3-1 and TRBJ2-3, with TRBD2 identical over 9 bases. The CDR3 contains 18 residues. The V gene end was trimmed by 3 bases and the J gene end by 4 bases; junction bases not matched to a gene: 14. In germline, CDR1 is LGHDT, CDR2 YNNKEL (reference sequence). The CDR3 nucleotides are TGTGCCAGCAGCCAGGATCCAATAGCGGGAGCAGGAGCAGATACGCAGTATTTT. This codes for CASSQDPIAGAGADTQYF.

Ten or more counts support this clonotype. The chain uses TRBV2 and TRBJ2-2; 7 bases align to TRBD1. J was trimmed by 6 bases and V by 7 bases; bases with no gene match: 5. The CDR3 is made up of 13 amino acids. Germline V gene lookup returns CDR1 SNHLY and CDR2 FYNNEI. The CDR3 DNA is TGTGCCAGCAAACGAGGGGGCCCCGGGGAGCTGTTTTTT. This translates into CASKRGGPGELFF.

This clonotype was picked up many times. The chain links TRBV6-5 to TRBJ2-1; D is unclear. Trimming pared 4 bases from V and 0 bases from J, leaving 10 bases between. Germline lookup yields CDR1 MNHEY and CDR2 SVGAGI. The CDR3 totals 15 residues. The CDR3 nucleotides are TGTGCCAGCAGTTTTACTCCTAGCTCCTACAATGAGCAGTTCTTC. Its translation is CASSFTPSSYNEQFF.

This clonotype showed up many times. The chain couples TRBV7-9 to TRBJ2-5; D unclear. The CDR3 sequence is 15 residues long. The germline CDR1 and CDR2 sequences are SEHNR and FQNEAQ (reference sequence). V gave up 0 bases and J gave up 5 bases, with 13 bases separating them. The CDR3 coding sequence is TGTGCCAGCAGCTTAGCTGCAGGTTTGGGGGAGACCCAGTACTTC. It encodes CASSLAAGLGETQYF.

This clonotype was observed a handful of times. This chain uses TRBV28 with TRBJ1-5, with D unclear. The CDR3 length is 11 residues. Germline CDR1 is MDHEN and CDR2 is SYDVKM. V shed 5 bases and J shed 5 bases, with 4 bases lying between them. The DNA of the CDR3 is TGTGCCAGCAGTACGGATCAGCCCCAGCATTTT. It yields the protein CASSTDQPQHF.

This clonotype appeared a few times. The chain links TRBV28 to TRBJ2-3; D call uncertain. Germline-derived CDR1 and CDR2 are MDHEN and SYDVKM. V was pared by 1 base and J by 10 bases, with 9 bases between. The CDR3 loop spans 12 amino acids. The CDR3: CASSLLGLAQYF. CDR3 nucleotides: TGTGCCAGCAGTTTATTAGGGTTGGCGCAGTATTTT.

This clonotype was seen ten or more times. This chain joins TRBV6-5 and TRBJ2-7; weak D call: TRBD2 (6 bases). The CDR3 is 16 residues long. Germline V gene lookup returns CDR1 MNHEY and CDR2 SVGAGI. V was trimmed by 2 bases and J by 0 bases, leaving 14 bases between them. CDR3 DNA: TGTGCCAGCAGTTACGAAGCGGGCCTCAGCTCCTACGAGCAGTACTTC. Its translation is CASSYEAGLSSYEQYF.

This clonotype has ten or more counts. Written as DNA, the CDR3 is TGTGCCAGCAGTATCCGGGGTTCAGGCCTGGGAGAGACCCAGTACTTC. Its protein is CASSIRGSGLGETQYF. V usage is TRBV5-4 and J usage is TRBJ2-5; a weak D match, TRBD2 (5 bases). Germline V gene lookup returns CDR1 SGHNT and CDR2 YYREEE (reference sequence). The V gene lost 5 bases and the J gene lost 4 bases, with 21 bases spanning the gap. This CDR3 is 16 amino acids long.

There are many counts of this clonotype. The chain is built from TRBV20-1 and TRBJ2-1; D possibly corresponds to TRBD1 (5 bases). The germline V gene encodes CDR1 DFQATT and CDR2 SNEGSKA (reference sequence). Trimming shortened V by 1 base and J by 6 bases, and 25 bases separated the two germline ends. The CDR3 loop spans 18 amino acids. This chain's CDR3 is CSARGPGPAVIRSNEQFF. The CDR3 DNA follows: TGCAGTGCTAGAGGACCAGGGCCCGCAGTCATAAGGTCCAATGAGCAGTTCTTC.